This T cell receptor (beta chain) was identified during a study of regulatory T cells in long-lasting Graves disease. Study observations and caveats: Those with persistent disease had in common more public clonotypes (approximately 2,500) than new patients (roughly 970).

Trimming took 3 bases from V and 4 from J, leaving 16 bases between them. There are 15 residues in the CDR3. The V gene's germline CDR1 is ENHRY and CDR2 SYGVKD. Arm-PCR of CDR3 regions and iRepertoire HTBI primers were the basis on which TCR beta libraries were built. TCRdb analysed the multiplex PCR reads with MiXCR anew, one entry per CDR3 protein. The repertoire has some 300,000 distinct CDR3 sequences, around 20% of them found once; the top ten carry roughly three fifths. There are a few counts of this clonotype. Its antigen is not known. Noted time point: persistent/refractory GD, antithyroid drugs over 5 years with positive TRAb. Scientists built the TCR library using RNA that was extracted from PBMCs.

The sample here was peripheral blood mononuclear cells (PBMCs), taken when the disease was refractory, from a patient treated with antithyroid drugs. The rearrangement joins TRBV10-3 to TRBJ2-7; D is perhaps TRBD1 (6 bases). The TCR was taken from a female donor with Graves disease. The CDR3 reads CAISDPPGAGYEQYF. Written as DNA, the CDR3 is TGTGCCATCAGTGACCCCCCAGGGGCGGGTTACGAGCAGTACTTC.